This T cell receptor beta chain originates from a study of T-cell memory formation after mild COVID-19. This clonotype has more than one count but fewer than ten. No antigen is known for it. TCRdb processed the 5' RACE reads anew with MiXCR; each CDR3 protein has one entry. The sample holds roughly 400,000 distinct CDR3 sequences, roughly 15% seen once. Whole-study findings and limits: Mostly located in CM and EM were contracting CD4+ clones, with contracting CD8+ clones located in EMRA. Specificity for SARS-CoV-2 was not confirmed among the second-wave clones peaking on day 37.

The sample comprised PBMCs or a T cell subset sorted from them (not recorded which). The TCR comes from a man between 18 and 29 years old who had mild COVID-19 (a few samples of this study predate the infection). Cell type and time point are not known.

CDR3 amino acids: CASSFGAALSLQGYTF. In nucleotides, the CDR3 is TGTGCCAGCAGTTTTGGGGCAGCTCTTTCCTTACAGGGCTACACCTTC. J is TRBJ1-2 and V is TRBV12-3 or TRBV12-4, with D possibly TRBD1 on 5 matching bases. Deletions cut 3 bases from V and 8 bases from J, with 22 bases between. The CDR3 sequence is 16 residues long.